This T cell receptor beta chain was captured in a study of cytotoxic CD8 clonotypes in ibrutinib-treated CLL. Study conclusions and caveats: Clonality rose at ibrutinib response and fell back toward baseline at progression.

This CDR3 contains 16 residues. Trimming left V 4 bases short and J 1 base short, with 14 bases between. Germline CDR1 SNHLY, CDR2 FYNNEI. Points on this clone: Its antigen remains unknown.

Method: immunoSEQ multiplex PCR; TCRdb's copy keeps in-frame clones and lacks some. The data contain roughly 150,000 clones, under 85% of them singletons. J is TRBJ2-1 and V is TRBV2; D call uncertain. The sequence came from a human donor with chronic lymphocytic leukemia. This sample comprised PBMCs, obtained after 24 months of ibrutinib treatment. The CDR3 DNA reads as TGTGCCAGCAGTGTTTTTCGGGTAATATCCTACAATGAGCAGTTCTTC. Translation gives CASSVFRVISYNEQFF.